Each of the 22 T cell receptor beta chains below was sequenced from the same sample in a study of T-cell reconstitution after alpha-beta-depleted transplantation in children listed by TCRdb under 2016. Preparation of the library involved PCR. Reads for this sample came from an Illumina HiSeq 2500. TCR libraries were prepared with molecular barcoding, using unique molecular identifiers to normalize TCRbeta repertoire quantification. Starting from the raw public reads, TCRdb applied fastp trimming at Q25, assembled clones with MiXCR and retained in-frame beta chains. Under each unique CDR3 protein, matching rows form one entry showing the most common genes and DNA. The sample table records fewer than 700,000 distinct CDR3 sequences; 23% of these occur just once. The top ten constitute roughly 15% of the sample. The treatment or condition label of this sample denotes: allogeneic hematopoietic cell transplantation with graft depleted of TCRalphabeta T cells and CD19 B cells.

Material: PBMCs, mostly from graft donor cells, obtained 360 days after TCRalphabeta/CD19-depleted stem cell transplant. These receptors all stem from a boy under two years old who had a stem cell transplant for acute myeloid leukemia, so the T cells may come from the graft donor.

V usage is TRBV6-1 and J usage is TRBJ2-1; either TRBD1 or TRBD2 may fit D (5 bases each). CDR3 length: 13 residues. The V and J ends lost 6 bases and 6 bases respectively, with 12 bases between them. Per germline, CDR1 MNHNS and CDR2 SASEGT. The CDR3, as DNA: TGTGCCAGCAGGATGGGTGGGACCAATGAGCAGTTCTTC. This encodes CASRMGGTNEQFF.

This clonotype was observed at least ten times. V gene TRBV29-1 combines with J gene TRBJ2-3; 8 bases are a match to TRBD2. Trimming took 4 bases from V and 0 from J; bases not matched to a gene: 6. CDR1 SQVTM and CDR2 ANQGSEA come from the germline V gene. This CDR3 comprises 15 residues. The CDR3: CSVGLAGTSTDTQYF. The CDR3 DNA sequence: TGCAGCGTTGGTCTAGCGGGTACAAGCACAGATACGCAGTATTTT.

This clonotype was recorded at least ten times. The gene calls are TRBV29-1 and TRBJ2-7, with 12 bases aligning to TRBD1. The V gene end was trimmed by 1 base and the J gene end by 8 bases; junction bases not matched to a gene: 6. The CDR3 contains 14 residues. The germline V gene has CDR1 SQVTM and CDR2 ANQGSEA. The CDR3 coding sequence is TGCAGCGTTGAAGGTGGGACAGGGGGCACTAAGCAGTACTTC. Its protein is CSVEGGTGGTKQYF.

This clonotype was observed many times. The genes are TRBV20-1 and TRBJ1-5; D unresolved. CDR3 size: 13 residues. The germline V and J ends were trimmed by 3 bases and 4 bases, with 10 bases remaining between them. Germline assignment: CDR1 DFQATT and CDR2 SNEGSKA (reference sequence). CDR3 amino acids: CSASWQPNQPQHF. CDR3 DNA sequence: TGCAGTGCTAGTTGGCAGCCAAATCAGCCCCAGCATTTT.

This clonotype has just a few counts. CDR3 sequence reads: CASSLGGTGATDTQYF. CDR3 in DNA: TGTGCCAGCAGCTTAGGGGGGACAGGGGCCACAGATACGCAGTATTTT. The chain is built from TRBV7-9 and TRBJ2-3; 10 nucleotides match TRBD1. This CDR3 spans 16 amino acids. In germline, CDR1 is SEHNR, CDR2 FQNEAQ (reference sequence). V was clipped by 1 base and J by 2 bases; unmatched bases: 3.

The rearrangement joins TRBV4-1 to TRBJ2-1; no definite D call. The CDR3 is made up of 14 amino acids. Deletions cut 0 bases from V and 7 bases from J, with 10 bases between. Germline loops: CDR1 MGHRA, CDR2 YSYEKL. As DNA, the CDR3 is TGCGCCAGCAGCCAAGATGGCCGGTCAAATGAGCAGTTCTTC. This gives the protein CASSQDGRSNEQFF.

This chain links TRBV12-3 or TRBV12-4 with TRBJ2-7, with TRBD1 matching 7 bases. The trim removed 5 bases at V and 5 bases at J, leaving 6 bases unmatched. The CDR3 runs 13 residues. The CDR3 nucleotides read TGTGCCAGCAGTACAGGGGTTAGCGACGAGCAGTACGTC. This translates into CASSTGVSDEQYV.

This clonotype was seen more than once but under ten times. This chain uses TRBV4-1 with TRBJ2-7; a weak D match, TRBD2 (6 bases). The length of the CDR3 is 18 residues. The germline V gene encodes CDR1 MGHRA and CDR2 YSYEKL. Trimming shortened V by 0 bases and J by 1 base, and 19 bases separated the two germline ends. CDR3 protein: CASSQETQEGGYSYEQYF. In DNA, the CDR3 is TGCGCCAGCAGCCAAGAGACACAGGAGGGAGGTTATTCCTACGAGCAGTACTTC.

The sample holds a few counts of this clonotype. The V and J genes are TRBV7-2 and TRBJ1-5; D not certain. CDR3 length: 13 residues. CDR1 and CDR2 from the germline V gene are SGHTA and FQGNSA. V lost 7 bases and J lost 11, with 18 bases in between. The CDR3 nucleotides read TGTGCCAGCACCACCTTATCGGGGAAAGCCCAGCATTTT. Encoded protein: CASTTLSGKAQHF.

The chain is built from TRBV12-3 or TRBV12-4 and TRBJ2-5; TRBD2 agrees at 8 bases. V lost 4 bases, J lost 5 bases, and 15 bases stayed unmatched. The CDR3 spans 17 residues. CDR3 sequence: CASSSPLTGTSIETQYF. CDR3 DNA sequence: TGTGCCAGCAGTTCGCCACTGACTGGGACTAGTATCGAGACCCAGTACTTC.

This clonotype was counted between two and nine times. The gene calls are TRBV6-2 or TRBV6-3 and TRBJ1-6, with 12 bases that match TRBD1. V lost 7 bases and J lost 7; bases outside the gene matches: 8. Germline V gene sequence: CDR1 MNHEY, CDR2 SVGEGT. The CDR3 totals 16 residues. The CDR3 region is CASTSGTGGFNSPLHF. The CDR3 DNA reads TGTGCCAGCACTTCCGGGACAGGGGGCTTCAATTCACCCCTCCACTTT.

There are a few counts of this clonotype. The rearrangement links TRBV9 to TRBJ2-3, with 12 bases lining up with TRBD1. CDR1 SGDLS and CDR2 YYNGEE come from the germline V gene. The CDR3 contains 19 residues. J gave up 2 bases and V 2 bases, and 12 bases lay outside the gene matches. CDR3 sequence (DNA): TGTGCCAGCAGCGTCTCCGGGACAGGGGGCTTCAGGCCCACAGATACGCAGTATTTT. This encodes CASSVSGTGGFRPTDTQYF.

DNA for the CDR3: TGTGCCAGCATCGCGGAGGGCGGGGGGGCAGCAGATACGCAGTATTTT. Translating it yields CASIAEGGGAADTQYF. The V and J genes are TRBV6-1 and TRBJ2-3; 9 bases match TRBD2. The germline CDR1 and CDR2 sequences are MNHNS and SASEGT. V gave up 7 bases and J gave up 4 bases; unmatched junction bases: 12. The CDR3 length is 16 residues.

The genes are TRBV14 and TRBJ2-5, with TRBD2 identical over 9 bases. With 3 bases clipped from V and 3 bases from J, the junction kept 8 bases outside the gene matches. Germline CDR1 is SGHDN and CDR2 is FVKESK. CDR3 length: 16 residues. CDR3 in DNA: TGTGCCAGCAGCCAGAGACGACTAGCGGCAAAAGAGACCCAGTACTTC. This gives the protein CASSQRRLAAKETQYF.

Ten or more counts support this clonotype. The chain recombines TRBV3-1 with TRBJ1-1; D remains ambiguous. The CDR3 extends over 13 amino acids. Per germline, CDR1 LGHDT and CDR2 YNNKEL (reference sequence). V shed 4 bases and J shed 7 bases, with 13 bases lying between them. The CDR3 DNA is TGTGCCAGCAGCCCCCGGGTAAAGGGTGAAGCTTTCTTT. As protein: CASSPRVKGEAFF.

V is TRBV5-5 and J is TRBJ2-6; weak D call: TRBD1 (5 bases). The CDR3 sequence is 17 residues long. CDR1 is SGHKS and CDR2 is YYEKEE in the germline V gene (reference sequence). V was shortened by 0 bases and J by 4 bases, with 14 bases between the two germline ends. The chain's CDR3 is CASSLGPGFSGANVLTF. CDR3 sequence (DNA): TGTGCCAGCAGCTTGGGACCAGGGTTCTCCGGGGCCAACGTCCTGACTTTC.

This clonotype was seen a few times. This sequence joins TRBV7-9 and TRBJ2-1, with D possibly matching TRBD1 (6 bases). The CDR3 runs 15 residues. Germline values: CDR1 SEHNR, CDR2 FQNEAQ (reference sequence). V was pared by 10 bases and J by 2 bases, with 18 bases between. In nucleotides, the CDR3 is TGTGCCACCCTAAACCGGGACACTACCTACAATGAGCAGTTCTTC. Protein product: CATLNRDTTYNEQFF.

This clonotype was detected many times. This sequence joins TRBV5-1 and TRBJ2-3; D may be TRBD2 (5 bases). Germline values: CDR1 SGHRS, CDR2 YFSETQ. V gave up 0 bases and J gave up 6 bases, with 11 bases separating them. The CDR3 is 14 amino acids. The CDR3 region is CASSLAEGVDTQYF. DNA of the CDR3: TGCGCCAGCAGCTTGGCCGAGGGAGTGGATACGCAGTATTTT.

This clonotype was picked up many times. This chain's CDR3 is CSVETCRLGGEKLFF. The CDR3 DNA follows: TGCAGCGTTGAGACGTGCCGGCTAGGGGGTGAAAAACTGTTTTTT. This chain links TRBV29-1 with TRBJ1-4, with D possibly being TRBD1 (6 bases). Germline V gene data show CDR1 as SQVTM and CDR2 as ANQGSEA. The CDR3 extends over 15 amino acids. Trimming shortened V by 3 bases and J by 7 bases, and 18 bases separated the two germline ends.

The V call is TRBV6-1, the J call TRBJ2-1, with TRBD2 as a possible D gene (6 bases). Deletions cut 6 bases from V and 0 bases from J, with 12 bases between. The CDR3 totals 15 residues. The V gene's germline CDR1 is MNHNS and CDR2 SASEGT. DNA for the CDR3: TGTGCCAGCAGGTCCAGGCGGGGCTCCTACAATGAGCAGTTCTTC. Protein: CASRSRRGSYNEQFF.

The rearrangement joins TRBV2 to TRBJ1-1; possibly TRBD1 for D (5 bases). This CDR3 comprises 16 residues. The V and J ends lost 2 bases and 0 bases respectively, with 13 bases between them. Per germline, CDR1 SNHLY and CDR2 FYNNEI. The CDR3 DNA is TGTGCCAGCAGTGAATTCGGGGGTTTCATGAACACTGAAGCTTTCTTT. Its protein is CASSEFGGFMNTEAFF.

The sample holds many counts of this clonotype. This rearrangement joins TRBV12-3 or TRBV12-4 to TRBJ1-2; D is ambiguous. The CDR3 is made up of 12 amino acids. V was cut by 1 base and J by 3 bases, with 3 bases left in between. The CDR3 DNA is TGTGCCAGCAGTTTAGAGCACTATGGCTACACCTTC. It yields the protein CASSLEHYGYTF.